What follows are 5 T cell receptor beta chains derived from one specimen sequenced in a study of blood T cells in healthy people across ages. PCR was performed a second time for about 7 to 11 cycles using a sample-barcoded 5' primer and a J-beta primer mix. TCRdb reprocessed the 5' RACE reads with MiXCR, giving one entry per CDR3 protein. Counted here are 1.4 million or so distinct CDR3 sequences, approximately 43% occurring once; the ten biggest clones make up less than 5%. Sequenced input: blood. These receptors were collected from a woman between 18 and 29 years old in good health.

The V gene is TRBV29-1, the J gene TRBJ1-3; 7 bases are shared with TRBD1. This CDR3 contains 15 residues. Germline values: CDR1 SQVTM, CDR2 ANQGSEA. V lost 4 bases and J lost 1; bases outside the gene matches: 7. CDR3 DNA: TGCAGCGTTGTTGTTGACAGGGTATCTGGAAACACCATATATTTT. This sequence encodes CSVVVDRVSGNTIYF.

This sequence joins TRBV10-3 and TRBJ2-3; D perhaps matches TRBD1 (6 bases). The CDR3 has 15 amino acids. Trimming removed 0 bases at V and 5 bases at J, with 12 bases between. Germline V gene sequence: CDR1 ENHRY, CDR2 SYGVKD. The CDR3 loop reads CAISESGATLDTQYF. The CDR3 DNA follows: TGTGCCATCAGTGAGTCGGGGGCTACCTTAGATACGCAGTATTTT.

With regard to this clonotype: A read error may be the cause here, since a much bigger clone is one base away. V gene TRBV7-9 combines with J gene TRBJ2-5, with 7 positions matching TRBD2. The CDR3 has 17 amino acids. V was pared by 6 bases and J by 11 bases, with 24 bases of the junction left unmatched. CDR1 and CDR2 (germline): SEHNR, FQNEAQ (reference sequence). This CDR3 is CASRSPGSPGGYNEQYF. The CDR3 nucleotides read TGTGCCAGCAGATCCCCGGGGAGTCCGGGGGGATACAATGAGCAGTACTTC.

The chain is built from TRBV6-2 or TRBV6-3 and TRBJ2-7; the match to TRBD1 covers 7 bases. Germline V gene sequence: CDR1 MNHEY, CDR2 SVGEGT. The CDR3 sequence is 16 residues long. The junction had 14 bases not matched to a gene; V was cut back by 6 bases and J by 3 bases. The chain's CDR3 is CASSRRQGRRSYEQYF. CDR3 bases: TGTGCCAGCAGCCGCAGACAGGGCCGCCGGAGCTACGAGCAGTACTTC.

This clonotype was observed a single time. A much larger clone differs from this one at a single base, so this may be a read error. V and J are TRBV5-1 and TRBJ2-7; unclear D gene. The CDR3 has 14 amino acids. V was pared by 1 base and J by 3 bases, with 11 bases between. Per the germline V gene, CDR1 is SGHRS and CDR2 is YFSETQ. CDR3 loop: CASSLPSGRYEQYF. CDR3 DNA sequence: TGCGCCAGCAGCTTGCCATCGGGTCGCTACGAGCAGTACTTC.